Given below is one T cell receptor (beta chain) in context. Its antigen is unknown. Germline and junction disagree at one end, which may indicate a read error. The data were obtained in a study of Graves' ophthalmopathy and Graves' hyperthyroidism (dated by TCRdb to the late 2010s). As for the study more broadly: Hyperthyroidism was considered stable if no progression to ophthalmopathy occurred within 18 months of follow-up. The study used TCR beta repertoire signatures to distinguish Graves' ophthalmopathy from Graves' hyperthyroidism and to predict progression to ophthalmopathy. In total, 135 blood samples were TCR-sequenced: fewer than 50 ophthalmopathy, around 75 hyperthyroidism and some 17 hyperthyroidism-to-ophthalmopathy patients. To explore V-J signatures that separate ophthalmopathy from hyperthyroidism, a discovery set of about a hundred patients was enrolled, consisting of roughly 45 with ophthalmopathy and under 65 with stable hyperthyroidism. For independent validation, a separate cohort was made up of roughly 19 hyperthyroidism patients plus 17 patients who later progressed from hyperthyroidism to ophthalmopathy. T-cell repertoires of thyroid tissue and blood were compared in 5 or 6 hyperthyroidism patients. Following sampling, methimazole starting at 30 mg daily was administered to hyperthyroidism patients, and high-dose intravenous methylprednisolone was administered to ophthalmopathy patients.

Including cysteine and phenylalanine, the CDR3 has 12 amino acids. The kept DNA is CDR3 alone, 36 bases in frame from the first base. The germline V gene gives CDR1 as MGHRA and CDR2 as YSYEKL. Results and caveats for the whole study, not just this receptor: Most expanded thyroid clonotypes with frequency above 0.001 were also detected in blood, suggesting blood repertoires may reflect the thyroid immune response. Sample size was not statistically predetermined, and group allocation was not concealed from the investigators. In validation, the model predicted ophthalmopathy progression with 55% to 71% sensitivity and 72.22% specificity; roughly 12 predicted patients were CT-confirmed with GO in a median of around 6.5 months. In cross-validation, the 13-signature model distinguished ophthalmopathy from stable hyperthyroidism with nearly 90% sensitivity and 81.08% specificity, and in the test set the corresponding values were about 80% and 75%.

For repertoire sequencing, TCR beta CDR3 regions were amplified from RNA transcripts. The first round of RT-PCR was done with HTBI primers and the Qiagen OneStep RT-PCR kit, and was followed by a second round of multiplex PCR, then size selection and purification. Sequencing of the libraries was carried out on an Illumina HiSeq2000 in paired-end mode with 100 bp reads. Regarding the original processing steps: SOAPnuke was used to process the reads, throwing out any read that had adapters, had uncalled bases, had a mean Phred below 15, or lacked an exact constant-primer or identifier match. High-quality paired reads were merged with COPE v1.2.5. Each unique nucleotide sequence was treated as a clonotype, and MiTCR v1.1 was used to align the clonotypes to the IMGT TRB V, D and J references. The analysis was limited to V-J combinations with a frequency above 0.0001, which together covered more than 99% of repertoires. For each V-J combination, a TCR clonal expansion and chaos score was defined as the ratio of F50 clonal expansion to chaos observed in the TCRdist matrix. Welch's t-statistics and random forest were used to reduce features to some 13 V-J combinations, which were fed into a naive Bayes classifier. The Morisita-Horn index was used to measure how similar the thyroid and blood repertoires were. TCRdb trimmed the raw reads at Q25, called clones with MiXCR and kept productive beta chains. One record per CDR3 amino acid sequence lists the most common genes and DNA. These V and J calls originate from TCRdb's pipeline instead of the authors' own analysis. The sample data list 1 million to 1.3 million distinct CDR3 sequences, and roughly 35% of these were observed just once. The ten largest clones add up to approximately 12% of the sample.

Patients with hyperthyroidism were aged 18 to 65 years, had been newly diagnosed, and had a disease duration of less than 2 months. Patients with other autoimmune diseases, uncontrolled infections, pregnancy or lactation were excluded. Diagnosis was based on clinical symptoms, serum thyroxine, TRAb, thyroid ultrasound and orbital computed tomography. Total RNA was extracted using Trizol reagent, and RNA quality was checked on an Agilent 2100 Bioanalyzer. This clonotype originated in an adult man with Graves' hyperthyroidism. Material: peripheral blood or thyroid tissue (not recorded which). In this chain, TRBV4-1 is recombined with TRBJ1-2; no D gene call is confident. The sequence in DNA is TGTGCCAGCAGCCAAGTAAAAGTCGGCTACACCTTC. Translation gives CASSQVKVGYTF.